What follows are 5 T cell receptor beta chains derived from one specimen sequenced in a study of OX40 agonist ivuxolimab in advanced cancers. This table comes from immunoSEQ multiplex PCR, and its TCRdb copy is limited to in-frame clones, with some not included. The table shows some 82,000 clones, with around 90% occurring only once. The sample here was CD4+ or CD8+ T cells sorted from blood, taken in a trial of the OX40 agonist ivuxolimab. Receptors originate from an adult with an advanced solid tumor such as melanoma, head and neck, liver or kidney cancer.

The J gene is TRBJ2-3, the V gene TRBV5-1; D is unclear. The CDR3 is made up of 13 amino acids. CDR1 is SGHRS and CDR2 is YFSETQ in the germline V gene. V lost 5 bases to trimming and J lost 2 bases, with 9 bases between them. CDR3 residues: CASRASFTDTQYF. As DNA, the CDR3 is TGCGCCAGCAGGGCCAGTTTCACAGATACGCAGTATTTT. The whole variable domain, filled in from reference TRBV5-1 and TRBJ2-3, reads KAGVTQTPRYLIKTRGQQVTLSCSPISGHRSVSWYQQTPGQGLQFLFEYFSETQRNKGNFPGRFSGRQFSNSRSEMNVSTLELGDSALYLCASRASFTDTQYFGPGTRLTVL.

The genes are TRBV18 and TRBJ1-4; D may be TRBD1 (5 bases). V was trimmed by 0 bases and J by 7 bases, leaving 12 bases between them. Germline V gene data show CDR1 as KGHSH and CDR2 as LQKENI. The CDR3 totals 15 residues. This CDR3 is CASSPPGRVGEKLFF. The CDR3 DNA follows: TGTGCCAGCTCACCACCGGGCAGGGTCGGTGAAAAACTGTTTTTT. The whole variable domain, remainder taken from reference TRBV18 and TRBJ1-4, is NAGVMQNPRHLVRRRGQEARLRCSPMKGHSHVYWYRQLPEEGLKFMVYLQKENIIDESGMPKERFSAEFPKEGPSILRIQQVVRGDSAAYFCASSPPGRVGEKLFFGSGTQLSVL.

The rearrangement joins TRBV19 to TRBJ2-7, with D unresolved. Trimming removed 3 bases from V and 3 bases from J, with 9 bases in between. The CDR3 covers 13 residues. CDR1 and CDR2 (germline): LNHDA, SQIVND (reference sequence). As DNA, the CDR3 is TGTGCCAGTAGTATTGGGATCCGCTACGAGCAGTACTTC. Translation gives CASSIGIRYEQYF.

The rearrangement links TRBV28 to TRBJ2-3, with 9 bases identical to TRBD2. This CDR3 has 15 amino acids. Germline V gene lookup returns CDR1 MDHEN and CDR2 SYDVKM. Losses at the gene ends were 5 bases for V and 4 bases for J; bases not matched to a gene: 7. CDR3: CASSNSGRGSDTQYF. CDR3 DNA: TGTGCCAGCAGTAATAGCGGGAGAGGGTCAGATACGCAGTATTTT.

The chain uses TRBV28 and TRBJ2-3; 7 nucleotides match TRBD1. The CDR3 consists of 16 residues. Germline V gives CDR1 MDHEN, CDR2 SYDVKM. J lost 2 bases, V lost 5 bases, and 10 bases had no gene match. CDR3 amino acids: CASSTRQGSITDTQYF. In nucleotides, the CDR3 is TGTGCCAGCAGTACAAGACAGGGATCGATCACAGATACGCAGTATTTT.